This T cell receptor (beta chain) was captured by sequencing in a study of blood T cells in healthy people across ages. General study findings and limits: Older individuals had lower TCR beta diversity per million T cells (the decline was roughly linear). As naive T cell percentage varied, TCR beta diversity correlated strongly with it.

For the second PCR, which ran for about 7 to 11 cycles, a sample-barcoded 5' primer and a J-beta primer mix were used. TCRdb independently ran MiXCR on the 5' RACE reads; one entry per CDR3 protein. The sample consists of roughly 720,000 distinct CDR3 sequences, 53% of them appearing once. This clonotype was seen more than once but under ten times. The antigen remains undetermined. Looked up from germline, CDR1 is LGHDT and CDR2 is YNNKEL (reference sequence). There are 14 residues in the CDR3. The V gene lost 0 bases and the J gene lost 6 bases, with 12 bases spanning the gap. The chain employs TRBV3-1 and TRBJ2-7; D not certain. The source of this sequence is an elderly man in good health. Sequenced: blood. DNA of the CDR3: TGTGCCAGCAGCCAAGATCACCAGCGAGCCGAGCAGTACTTC. Residues: CASSQDHQRAEQYF.